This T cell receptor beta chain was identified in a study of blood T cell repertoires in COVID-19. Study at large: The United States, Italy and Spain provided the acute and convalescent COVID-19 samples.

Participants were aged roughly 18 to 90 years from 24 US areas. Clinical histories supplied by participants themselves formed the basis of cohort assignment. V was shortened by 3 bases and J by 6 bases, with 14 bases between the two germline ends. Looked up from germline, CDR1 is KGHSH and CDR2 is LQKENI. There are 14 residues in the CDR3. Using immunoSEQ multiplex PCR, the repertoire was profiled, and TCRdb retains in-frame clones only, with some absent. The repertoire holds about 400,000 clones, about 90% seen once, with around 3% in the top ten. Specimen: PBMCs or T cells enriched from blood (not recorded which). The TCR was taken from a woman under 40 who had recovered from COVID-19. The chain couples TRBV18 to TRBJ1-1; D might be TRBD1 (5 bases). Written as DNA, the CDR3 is TGTGCCAGCTCACCCGGTTACGGGACTCCTGAAGCTTTCTTT. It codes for CASSPGYGTPEAFF. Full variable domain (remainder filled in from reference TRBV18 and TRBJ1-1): NAGVMQNPRHLVRRRGQEARLRCSPMKGHSHVYWYRQLPEEGLKFMVYLQKENIIDESGMPKERFSAEFPKEGPSILRIQQVVRGDSAAYFCASSPGYGTPEAFFGQGTRLTVV.